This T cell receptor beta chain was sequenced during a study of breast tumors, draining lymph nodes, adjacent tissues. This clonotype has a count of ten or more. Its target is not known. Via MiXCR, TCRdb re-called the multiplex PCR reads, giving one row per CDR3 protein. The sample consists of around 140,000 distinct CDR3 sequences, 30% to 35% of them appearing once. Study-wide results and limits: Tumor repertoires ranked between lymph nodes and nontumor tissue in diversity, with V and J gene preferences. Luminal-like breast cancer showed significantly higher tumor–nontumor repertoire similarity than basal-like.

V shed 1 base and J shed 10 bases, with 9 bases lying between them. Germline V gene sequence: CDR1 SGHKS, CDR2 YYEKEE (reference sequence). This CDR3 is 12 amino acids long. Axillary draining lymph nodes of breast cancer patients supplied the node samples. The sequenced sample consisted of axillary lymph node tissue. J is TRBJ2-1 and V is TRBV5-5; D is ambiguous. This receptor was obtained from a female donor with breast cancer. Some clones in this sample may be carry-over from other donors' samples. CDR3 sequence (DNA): TGTGCCAGCAGCTTGCGTGACTCGGAGCAGTTCTTC. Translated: CASSLRDSEQFF. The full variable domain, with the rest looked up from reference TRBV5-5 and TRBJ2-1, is DAGVTQSPTHLIKTRGQQVTLRCSPISGHKSVSWYQQVLGQGPQFIFQYYEKEERGRGNFPDRFSARQFPNYSSELNVNALLLGDSALYLCASSLRDSEQFFGPGTRLTVL.